This T cell receptor beta chain emerged from a study of cytomegalovirus exposure and HLA in healthy donors. Whole-study findings and limits: Presence/absence analyses assumed roughly uniform sequencing depth across donors.

The PCR had 60 Vbeta and 13 Jbeta primers. How the authors handled the data: Unique TCR beta chains totaled roughly 81 million in a later count, with around 10 million of them shared. Profiling relied on immunoSEQ multiplex PCR, and the TCRdb table lists in-frame clones only, not all of them. The D gene and trimming were derived from the DNA, and the V and J assignments and clone size from that table. The table lists tens of thousands of clones, about four fifths of them singletons. Only one count was recorded for this clone. The target antigen is unknown. The sequence was obtained from a middle-aged woman in good health and CMV-seronegative. The sample consisted of PBMCs.

CDR3 residues: CASLKAGDRVGEQFF. The CDR3 DNA follows: TGCGCCAGCCTTAAAGCGGGAGATCGGGTCGGTGAGCAGTTCTTC. The chain carries TRBV4-1 and TRBJ2-1; TRBD2 matches 8 bases. The CDR3 consists of 15 residues. The trim removed 8 bases at V and 9 bases at J, leaving 15 bases unmatched. Looked up from germline, CDR1 is MGHRA and CDR2 is YSYEKL.